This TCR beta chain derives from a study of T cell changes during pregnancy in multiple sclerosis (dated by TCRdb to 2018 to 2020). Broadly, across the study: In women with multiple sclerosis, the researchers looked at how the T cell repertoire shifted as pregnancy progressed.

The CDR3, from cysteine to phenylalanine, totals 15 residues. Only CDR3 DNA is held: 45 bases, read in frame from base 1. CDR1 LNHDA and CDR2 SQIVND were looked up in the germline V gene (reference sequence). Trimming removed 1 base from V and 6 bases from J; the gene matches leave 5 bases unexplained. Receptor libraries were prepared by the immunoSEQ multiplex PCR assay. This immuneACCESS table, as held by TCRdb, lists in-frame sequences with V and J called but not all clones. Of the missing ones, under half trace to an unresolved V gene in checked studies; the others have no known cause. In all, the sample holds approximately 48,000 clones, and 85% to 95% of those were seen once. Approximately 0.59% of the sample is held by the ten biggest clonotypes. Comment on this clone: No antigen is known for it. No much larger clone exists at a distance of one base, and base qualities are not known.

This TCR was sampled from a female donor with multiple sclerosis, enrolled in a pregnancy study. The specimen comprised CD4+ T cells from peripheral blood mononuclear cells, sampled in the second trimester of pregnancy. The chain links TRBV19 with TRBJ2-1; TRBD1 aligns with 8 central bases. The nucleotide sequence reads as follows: TGTGCCAGTAGTATAGGGACAGGGTTCCCCAATGAGCAGTTCTTC. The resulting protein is CASSIGTGFPNEQFF.